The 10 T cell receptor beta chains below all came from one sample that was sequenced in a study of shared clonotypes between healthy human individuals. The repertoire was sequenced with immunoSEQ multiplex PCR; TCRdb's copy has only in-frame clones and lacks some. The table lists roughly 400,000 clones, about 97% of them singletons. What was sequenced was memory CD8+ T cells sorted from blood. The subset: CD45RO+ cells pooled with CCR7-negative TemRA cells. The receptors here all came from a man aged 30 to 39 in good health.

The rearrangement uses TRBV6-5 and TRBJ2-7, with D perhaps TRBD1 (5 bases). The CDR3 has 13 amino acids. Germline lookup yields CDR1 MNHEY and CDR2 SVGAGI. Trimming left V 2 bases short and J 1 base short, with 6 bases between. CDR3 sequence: CASSYTGSYEQYF. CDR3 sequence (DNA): TGTGCCAGCAGTTACACAGGTTCCTACGAGCAGTACTTC.

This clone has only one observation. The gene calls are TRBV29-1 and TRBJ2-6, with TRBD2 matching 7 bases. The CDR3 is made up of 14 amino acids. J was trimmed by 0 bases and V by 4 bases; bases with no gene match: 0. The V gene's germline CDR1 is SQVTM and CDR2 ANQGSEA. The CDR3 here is CSVVAGSGANVLTF. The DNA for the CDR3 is TGCAGCGTTGTAGCGGGCTCTGGGGCCAACGTCCTGACTTTC. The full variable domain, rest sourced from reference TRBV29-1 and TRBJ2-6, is SAVISQKPSRDICQRGTSLTIQCQVDSQVTMMFWYRQQPGQSLTLIATANQGSEATYESGFVIDKFPISRPNLTFSTLTVSNMSPEDSSIYLCSVVAGSGANVLTFGAGSRLTVL.

The CDR3 is CASSPRMGLSGYGYTF. Here the CDR3 DNA reads TGTGCCAGCAGCCCGCGTATGGGGCTTTCCGGGTATGGCTACACCTTC. The chain uses TRBV28 and TRBJ1-2; weak D call: TRBD1 (5 bases). Germline lookup yields CDR1 MDHEN and CDR2 SYDVKM. This CDR3 contains 16 residues. Trimming cost V 6 bases and J 5 bases, with 22 bases left between them.

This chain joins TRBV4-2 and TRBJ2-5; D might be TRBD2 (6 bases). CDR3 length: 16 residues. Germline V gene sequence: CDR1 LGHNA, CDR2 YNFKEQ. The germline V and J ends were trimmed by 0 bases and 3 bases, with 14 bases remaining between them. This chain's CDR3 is CASSQEWGLQKETQYF. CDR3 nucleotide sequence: TGTGCCAGCAGCCAAGAGTGGGGACTGCAAAAAGAGACCCAGTACTTC.

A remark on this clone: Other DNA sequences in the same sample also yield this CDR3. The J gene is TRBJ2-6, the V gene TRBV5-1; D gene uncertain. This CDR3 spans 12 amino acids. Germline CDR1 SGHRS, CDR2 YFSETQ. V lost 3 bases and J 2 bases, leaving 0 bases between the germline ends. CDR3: CASSSGANVLTF. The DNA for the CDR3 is TGCGCCAGCAGCTCTGGGGCCAACGTCCTGACTTTC.

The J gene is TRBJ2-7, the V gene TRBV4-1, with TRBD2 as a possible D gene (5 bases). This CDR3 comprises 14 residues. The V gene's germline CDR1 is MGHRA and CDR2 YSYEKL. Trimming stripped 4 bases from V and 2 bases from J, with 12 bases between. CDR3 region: CASSRDPGTYEQYF. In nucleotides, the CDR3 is TGCGCCAGCAGCCGAGATCCCGGGACCTACGAGCAGTACTTC.

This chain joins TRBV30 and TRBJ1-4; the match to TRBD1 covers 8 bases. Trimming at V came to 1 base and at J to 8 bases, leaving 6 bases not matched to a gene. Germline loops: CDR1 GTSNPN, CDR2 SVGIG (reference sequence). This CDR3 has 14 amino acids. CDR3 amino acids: CAWSGGRGREKLFF. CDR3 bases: TGTGCCTGGAGTGGGGGCAGGGGGCGGGAAAAACTGTTTTTT. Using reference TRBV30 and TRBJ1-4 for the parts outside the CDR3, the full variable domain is SQTIHQWPATLVQPVGSPLSLECTVEGTSNPNLYWYRQAAGRGLQLLFYSVGIGQISSEVPQNLSASRPQDRQFILSSKKLLLSDSGFYLCAWSGGRGREKLFFGSGTQLSVL.

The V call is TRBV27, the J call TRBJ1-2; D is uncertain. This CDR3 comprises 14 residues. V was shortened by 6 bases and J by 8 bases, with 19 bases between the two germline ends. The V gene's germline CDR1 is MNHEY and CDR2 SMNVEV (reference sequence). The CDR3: CASSPKFGLGGYTF. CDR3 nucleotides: TGTGCCAGCAGCCCCAAGTTTGGGCTGGGAGGCTACACCTTC.

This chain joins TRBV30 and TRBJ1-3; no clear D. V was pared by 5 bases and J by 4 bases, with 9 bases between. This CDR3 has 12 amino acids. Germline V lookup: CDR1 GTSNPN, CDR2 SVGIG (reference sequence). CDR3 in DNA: TGTGCCTGGGACCGGGGAGGAAACACCATATATTTT. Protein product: CAWDRGGNTIYF.

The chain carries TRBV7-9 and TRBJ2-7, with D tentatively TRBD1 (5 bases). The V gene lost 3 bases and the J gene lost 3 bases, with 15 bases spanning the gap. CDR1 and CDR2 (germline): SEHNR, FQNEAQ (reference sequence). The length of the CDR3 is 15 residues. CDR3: CASSLADRPFYEQYF. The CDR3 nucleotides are TGTGCCAGCAGCTTGGCCGACAGACCTTTCTACGAGCAGTACTTC.